These 11 T cell receptor beta chains originate from one sample sequenced in a study of brain T cells in children with intractable seizures. Assay used: immunoSEQ multiplex PCR; TCRdb lists only in-frame clones, some missing. The sample carries 70,000 to 85,000 clones, about 90% recorded once. The material was peripheral blood, obtained at surgery. These receptors all come from a girl aged 2 to 10 with Rasmussen encephalitis and intractable seizures.

The chain is built from TRBV7-2 and TRBJ1-2, with D possibly being TRBD1 (6 bases). Germline loops: CDR1 SGHTA, CDR2 FQGNSA. The V and J ends lost 7 bases and 2 bases respectively, with 20 bases between them. The CDR3 length is 16 residues. As DNA, the CDR3 is TGTGCCAGCACTGAAAGGGGACGGGGGGCGAACTATGGCTACACCTTC. Its translation is CASTERGRGANYGYTF.

This clone appeared once. The gene calls are TRBV28 and TRBJ1-1; D is ambiguous. The V and J ends lost 7 bases and 8 bases respectively, with 14 bases between them. Germline V CDR1 and CDR2: MDHEN, SYDVKM. The CDR3 spans 12 residues. CDR3 residues: CASNSAVGEAFF. The CDR3 DNA reads as TGTGCCAGCAATTCCGCGGTGGGAGAAGCTTTCTTT.

V gene TRBV18 combines with J gene TRBJ2-1, with 7 positions matching TRBD2. In germline, CDR1 is KGHSH, CDR2 LQKENI. Losses at the gene ends were 3 bases for V and 10 bases for J; bases not matched to a gene: 3. CDR3 length: 12 amino acids. CDR3 in amino acids: CASSPGTIEQFF. As DNA, the CDR3 is TGTGCCAGCTCACCCGGGACTATCGAGCAGTTCTTC.

In its sample, this clone was seen once. V is TRBV19 and J is TRBJ2-3, with 11 positions matching TRBD2. Unmatched junction bases numbered 4, after V lost 1 base and J lost 4 bases. CDR1 LNHDA and CDR2 SQIVND come from the germline V gene (reference sequence). This CDR3 has 16 amino acids. CDR3: CASSIGSLAGADTQYF. The DNA for the CDR3 is TGTGCCAGTAGTATAGGGTCACTAGCGGGAGCAGATACGCAGTATTTT.

V is TRBV19 and J is TRBJ1-6; no clear D. The CDR3 is made up of 12 amino acids. CDR1 LNHDA and CDR2 SQIVND come from the germline V gene (reference sequence). Deletions cut 7 bases from V and 7 bases from J, with 8 bases between. CDR3 protein: CASKIQNSPLHF. The CDR3 DNA reads TGTGCCAGTAAAATACAAAATTCACCCCTCCACTTT.

The V gene is TRBV9, the J gene TRBJ2-3; 11 bases line up with TRBD2. The CDR3 length is 15 residues. Germline trimming cut 4 bases from V and 0 bases from J; bases unmatched to any gene: 1. CDR1 and CDR2 from the germline V gene are SGDLS and YYNGEE. The CDR3 DNA follows: TGTGCCAGCAGCCTAGCGGGGGGCAGCACAGATACGCAGTATTTT. Protein sequence: CASSLAGGSTDTQYF.

This clone has a single count. V gene TRBV9 combines with J gene TRBJ1-2; D not certain. The CDR3 loop spans 15 amino acids. Germline assignment: CDR1 SGDLS and CDR2 YYNGEE. Trimming stripped 0 bases from V and 8 bases from J, with 17 bases between. The CDR3 is CASSVGTETPIGYTF. The DNA of the CDR3 is TGTGCCAGCAGCGTAGGGACGGAGACGCCTATCGGCTACACCTTC.

The chain combines TRBV2 with TRBJ2-7; D might be TRBD1 (5 bases). CDR3 length equals 16 residues. V gave up 1 base and J gave up 1 base, with 14 bases separating them. CDR1 is SNHLY and CDR2 is FYNNEI in the germline V gene. The DNA for the CDR3 is TGTGCCAGCAGTGAAGGTAGGGGTCTGGAGTCCTACGAGCAGTACTTC. Amino acid sequence: CASSEGRGLESYEQYF.

The rearrangement joins TRBV9 to TRBJ1-1; 11 bases agree with TRBD1. Trimming cost V 4 bases and J 5 bases; bases outside gene matches: 7. The CDR3 extends over 15 amino acids. CDR1 is SGDLS, CDR2 YYNGEE, per germline. Here the CDR3 DNA reads TGTGCCAGCAGCCCCCTGGGGGACAGGGGGACTGAAGCTTTCTTT. It yields the protein CASSPLGDRGTEAFF. The complete variable domain, with remaining parts taken from reference TRBV9 and TRBJ1-1, reads DSGVTQTPKHLITATGQRVTLRCSPRSGDLSVYWYQQSLDQGLQFLIQYYNGEERAKGNILERFSAQQFPDLHSELNLSSLELGDSALYFCASSPLGDRGTEAFFGQGTRLTVV.

The chain has TRBV7-3 and TRBJ2-2; D is uncertain. There are 16 residues in the CDR3. The V end lost 0 bases, the J end lost 0 bases, and 8 bases lay between the germline ends. Germline CDR1 reads SGHTA; CDR2 reads FQGTGA. This CDR3 is CASSLTSLPNTGELFF. In DNA, the CDR3 is TGTGCCAGCAGCTTAACGTCTTTACCGAACACCGGGGAGCTGTTTTTT.

CDR3 DNA sequence: TGTGCCAGCAGCCCTGGACAGGGGGTCGACTATGGCTACACCTTC. Its protein is CASSPGQGVDYGYTF. The rearrangement uses TRBV5-4 and TRBJ1-2, with TRBD1 matching 10 bases. The CDR3 totals 15 residues. From germline, CDR1 is SGHNT and CDR2 YYREEE (reference sequence). The junction had 6 bases not matched to a gene; V was cut back by 4 bases and J by 3 bases.